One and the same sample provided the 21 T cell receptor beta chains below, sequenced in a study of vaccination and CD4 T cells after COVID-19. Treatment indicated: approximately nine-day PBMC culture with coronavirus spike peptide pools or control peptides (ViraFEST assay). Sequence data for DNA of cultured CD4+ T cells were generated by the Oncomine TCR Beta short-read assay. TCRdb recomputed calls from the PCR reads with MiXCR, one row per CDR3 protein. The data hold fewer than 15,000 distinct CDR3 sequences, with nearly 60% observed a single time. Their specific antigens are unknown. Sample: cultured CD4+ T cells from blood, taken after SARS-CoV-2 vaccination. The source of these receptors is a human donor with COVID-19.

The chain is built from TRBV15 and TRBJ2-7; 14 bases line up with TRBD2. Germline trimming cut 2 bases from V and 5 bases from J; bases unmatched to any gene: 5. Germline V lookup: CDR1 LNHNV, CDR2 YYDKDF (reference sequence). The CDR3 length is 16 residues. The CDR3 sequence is CATSRTGLAGANEQYF. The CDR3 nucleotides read TGTGCCACCAGCAGAACGGGACTAGCGGGGGCAAACGAGCAGTACTTC.

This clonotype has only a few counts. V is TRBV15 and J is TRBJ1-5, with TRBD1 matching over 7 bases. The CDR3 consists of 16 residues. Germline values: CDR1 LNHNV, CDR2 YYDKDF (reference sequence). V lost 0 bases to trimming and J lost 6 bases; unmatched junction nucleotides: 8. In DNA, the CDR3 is TGTGCCACCAGCAGAGATGGGGGACAGATCGGTCAGCCCCAGCATTTT. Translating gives CATSRDGGQIGQPQHF. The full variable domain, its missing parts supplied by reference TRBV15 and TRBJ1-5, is DAMVIQNPRYQVTQFGKPVTLSCSQTLNHNVMYWYQQKSSQAPKLLFHYYDKDFNNEADTPDNFQSRRPNTSFCFLDIRSPGLGDTAMYLCATSRDGGQIGQPQHFGDGTRLSIL.

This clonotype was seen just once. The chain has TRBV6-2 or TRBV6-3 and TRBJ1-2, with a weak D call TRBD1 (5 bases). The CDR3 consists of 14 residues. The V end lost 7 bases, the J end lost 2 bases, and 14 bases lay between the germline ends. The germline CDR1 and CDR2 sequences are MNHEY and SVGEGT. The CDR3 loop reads CASKPNRRNYGYTF. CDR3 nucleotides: TGTGCCAGCAAGCCGAACAGGAGAAACTATGGCTACACCTTC.

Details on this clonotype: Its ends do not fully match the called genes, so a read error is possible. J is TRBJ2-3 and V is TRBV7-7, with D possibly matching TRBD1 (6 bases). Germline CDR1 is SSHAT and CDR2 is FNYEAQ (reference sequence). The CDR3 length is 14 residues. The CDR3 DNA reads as TGTGCTAGCAGCTTAGGGGGAATGGCAGATACGCAGTATTTT. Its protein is CASSLGGMADTQYF.

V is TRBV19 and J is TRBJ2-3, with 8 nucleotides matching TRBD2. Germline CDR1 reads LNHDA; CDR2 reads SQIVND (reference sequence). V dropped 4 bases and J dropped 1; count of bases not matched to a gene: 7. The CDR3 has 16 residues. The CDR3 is CASSKSSGAGTDTQYF. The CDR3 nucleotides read TGTGCCAGTAGTAAAAGTAGCGGGGCAGGCACAGATACGCAGTATTTT.

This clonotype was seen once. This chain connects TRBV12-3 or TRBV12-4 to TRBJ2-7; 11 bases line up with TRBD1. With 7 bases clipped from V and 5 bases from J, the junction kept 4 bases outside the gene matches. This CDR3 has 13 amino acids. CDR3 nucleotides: TGTGCCAGCAAAAGGACAGGGGGCCACGAGCAGTACTTC. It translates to CASKRTGGHEQYF.

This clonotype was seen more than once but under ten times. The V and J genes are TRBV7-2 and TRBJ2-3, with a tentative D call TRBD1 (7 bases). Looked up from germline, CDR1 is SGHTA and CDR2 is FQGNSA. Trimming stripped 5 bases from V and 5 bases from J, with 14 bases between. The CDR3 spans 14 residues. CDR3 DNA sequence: TGTGCCAGCAGCCCCACCAGGGGGGTAGATACGCAGTATTTT. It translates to CASSPTRGVDTQYF.

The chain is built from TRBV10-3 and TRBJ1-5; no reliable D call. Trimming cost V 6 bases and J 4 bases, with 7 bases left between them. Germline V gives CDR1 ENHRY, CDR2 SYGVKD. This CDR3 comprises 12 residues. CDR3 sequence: CAIRQPNQPQHF. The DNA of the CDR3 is TGTGCCATCAGGCAGCCAAATCAGCCCCAGCATTTT.

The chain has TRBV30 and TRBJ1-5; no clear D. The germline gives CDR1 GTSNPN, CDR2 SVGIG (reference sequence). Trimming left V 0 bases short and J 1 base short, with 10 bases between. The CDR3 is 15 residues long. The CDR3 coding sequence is TGTGCCTGGAGTGTTGACGGGTTGAGCAATCAGCCCCAGCATTTT. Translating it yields CAWSVDGLSNQPQHF.

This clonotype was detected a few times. The CDR3 sequence: CASSPSGNTEAFF. The DNA of the CDR3 is TGTGCCAGCAGCCCCTCAGGGAACACTGAAGCTTTCTTT. This chain connects TRBV7-6 to TRBJ1-1; the D is unclear. V lost 5 bases and J lost 1, with 8 bases in between. CDR3 length: 13 amino acids. CDR1 and CDR2 from the germline V gene are SGHVS and FNYEAQ.

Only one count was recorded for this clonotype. In nucleotides, the CDR3 is TGTGCCAGCAGTCAGGGGGGGGCCCAAGATACGCAGTATTTT. Translation gives CASSQGGAQDTQYF. The chain couples TRBV27 to TRBJ2-3; D may match TRBD1 or TRBD2 (7 bases each). The CDR3 sequence is 14 residues long. Trimming removed 5 bases at V and 5 bases at J, with 14 bases between. The germline CDR1 and CDR2 sequences are MNHEY and SMNVEV (reference sequence).

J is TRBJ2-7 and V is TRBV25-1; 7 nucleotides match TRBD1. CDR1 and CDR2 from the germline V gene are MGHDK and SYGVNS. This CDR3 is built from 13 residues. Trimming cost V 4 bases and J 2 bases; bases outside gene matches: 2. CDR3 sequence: CASSVTGTYEQYF. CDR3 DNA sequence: TGTGCCAGCAGTGTGACAGGGACCTACGAGCAGTACTTC.

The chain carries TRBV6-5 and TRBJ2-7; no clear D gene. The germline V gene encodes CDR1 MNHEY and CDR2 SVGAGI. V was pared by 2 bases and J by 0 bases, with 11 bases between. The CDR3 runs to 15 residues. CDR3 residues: CASSYEGLDSYEQYF. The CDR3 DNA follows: TGTGCCAGCAGTTACGAAGGATTGGACTCCTACGAGCAGTACTTC.

CDR3 coding DNA: TGTGCCGGACAGGGGGCAGGAGAGACCCAGTACTTC. Translating it yields CAGQGAGETQYF. The gene calls are TRBV2 and TRBJ2-5; 11 positions agree with TRBD1. This CDR3 region has 12 residues. Per the germline V gene, CDR1 is SNHLY and CDR2 is FYNNEI. V dropped 11 bases and J dropped 4; count of bases not matched to a gene: 3.

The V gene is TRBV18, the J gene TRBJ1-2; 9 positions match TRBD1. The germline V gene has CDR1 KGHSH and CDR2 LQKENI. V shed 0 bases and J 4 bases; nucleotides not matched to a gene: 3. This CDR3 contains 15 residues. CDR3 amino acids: CASSPPTGGPYGYTF. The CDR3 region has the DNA TGTGCCAGCTCACCACCGACAGGGGGTCCCTATGGCTACACCTTC.

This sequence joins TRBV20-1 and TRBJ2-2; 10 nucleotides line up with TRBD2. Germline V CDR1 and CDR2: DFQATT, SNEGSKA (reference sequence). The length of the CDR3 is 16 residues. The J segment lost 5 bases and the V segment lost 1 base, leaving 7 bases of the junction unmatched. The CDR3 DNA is TGCAGTGCTAGAGGGCAGCGGGGGGGCCGAACCGGGGAGCTGTTTTTT. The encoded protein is CSARGQRGGRTGELFF.

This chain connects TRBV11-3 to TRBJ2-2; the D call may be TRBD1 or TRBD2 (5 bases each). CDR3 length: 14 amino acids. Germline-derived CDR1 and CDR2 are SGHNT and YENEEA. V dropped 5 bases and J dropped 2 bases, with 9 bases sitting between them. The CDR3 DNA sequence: TGTGCCAGCAGCCGGGGCAGAAACACCGGGGAGCTGTTTTTT. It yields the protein CASSRGRNTGELFF.

Here the CDR3 reads CATSRDPEPGRNIGIQYF. In DNA form, the CDR3 reads TGTGCCACCAGCAGAGATCCCGAACCGGGACGTAATATTGGCATTCAGTACTTC. This rearrangement joins TRBV15 to TRBJ2-4; either TRBD1 or TRBD2 may fit D (5 bases each). Germline CDR1 and CDR2: LNHNV and YYDKDF (reference sequence). The V end was cut by 0 bases, the J end by 9 bases, with 24 bases between. The CDR3 totals 18 residues. The full variable domain, completed using reference TRBV15 and TRBJ2-4, is DAMVIQNPRYQVTQFGKPVTLSCSQTLNHNVMYWYQQKSSQAPKLLFHYYDKDFNNEADTPDNFQSRRPNTSFCFLDIRSPGLGDTAMYLCATSRDPEPGRNIGIQYFGAGTRLSVL.

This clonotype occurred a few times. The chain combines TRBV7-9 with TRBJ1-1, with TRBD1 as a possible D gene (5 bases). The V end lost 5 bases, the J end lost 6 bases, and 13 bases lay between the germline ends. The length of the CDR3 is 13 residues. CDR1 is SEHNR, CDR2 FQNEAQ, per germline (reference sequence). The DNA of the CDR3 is TGTGCCAGCAGCAATCAGGGTTACGCTGAAGCTTTCTTT. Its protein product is CASSNQGYAEAFF.

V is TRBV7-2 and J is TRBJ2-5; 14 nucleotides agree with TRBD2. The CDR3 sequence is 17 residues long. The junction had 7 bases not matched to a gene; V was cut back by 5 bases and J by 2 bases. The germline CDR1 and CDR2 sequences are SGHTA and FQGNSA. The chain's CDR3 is CASSGRLAGGVQETQYF. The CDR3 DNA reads TGTGCCAGCAGCGGCAGACTAGCGGGGGGGGTGCAAGAGACCCAGTACTTC.

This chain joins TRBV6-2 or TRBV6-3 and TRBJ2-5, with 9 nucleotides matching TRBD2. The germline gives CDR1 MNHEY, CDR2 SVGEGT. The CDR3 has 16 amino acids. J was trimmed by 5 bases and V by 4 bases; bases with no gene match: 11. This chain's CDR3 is CASSLGPGTSRETQYF. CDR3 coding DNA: TGTGCCAGCAGTTTAGGACCCGGGACTAGCCGGGAGACCCAGTACTTC.